The 15 T cell receptor beta chains presented below share a single source sample, sequenced in a study of neoadjuvant anti-PD-1 for oral cavity cancer. The repertoire was sequenced with immunoSEQ multiplex PCR; TCRdb's copy has only in-frame clones and lacks some. The table lists under 2,500 clones, 50% to 70% of them singletons. Time point defined: after neoadjuvant nivolumab, at surgical resection. The sample consisted of tumor tissue, taken after nivolumab (anti-PD-1) treatment. Receptor source: a person aged 40 to 85 with oral cavity squamous cell carcinoma.

This clone was seen only once. One end of the junction does not line up with germline, which may come from a read error. This chain links TRBV10-1 with TRBJ2-3, with a tentative D call TRBD1 (5 bases). CDR3 length: 14 residues. Germline-derived CDR1 and CDR2 are WNHNN and SYGVQD (reference sequence). The DNA of the CDR3 is TGCGCCAGCAGTGTGGGGTCACCGACAGCTACGCAGTATTTT. It codes for CASSVGSPTATQYF.

The V gene is TRBV15, the J gene TRBJ2-1, with 8 nucleotides matching TRBD1. The CDR3 is 17 amino acids. After removal of 0 bases from V and 7 bases from J, the junction contained 11 bases not matched to a gene. CDR1 LNHNV and CDR2 YYDKDF come from the germline V gene (reference sequence). CDR3 coding DNA: TGTGCCACCAGCAGAGATCTATCGACAGGGGTGATAAATGAGCAGTTCTTC. The encoded protein is CATSRDLSTGVINEQFF.

A few counts support this clone. V gene TRBV19 combines with J gene TRBJ2-6; D is perhaps TRBD1 or TRBD2 (5 bases each). The CDR3 runs 18 residues. Germline V gene data show CDR1 as LNHDA and CDR2 as SQIVND (reference sequence). V lost 3 bases, J lost 0 bases, and 15 bases lay in between. CDR3 region: CASSIFEGRYSGANVLTF. The CDR3 DNA reads as TGTGCCAGTAGTATCTTTGAGGGACGGTACTCTGGGGCCAACGTCCTGACTTTC. The full variable domain, completed using reference TRBV19 and TRBJ2-6, is DGGITQSPKYLFRKEGQNVTLSCEQNLNHDAMYWYRQDPGQGLRLIYYSQIVNDFQKGDIAEGYSVSREKKESFPLTVTSAQKNPTAFYLCASSIFEGRYSGANVLTFGAGSRLTVL.

The rearrangement links TRBV6-9 to TRBJ2-1; 11 positions agree with TRBD2. CDR1 and CDR2 from the germline V gene are MNHGY and SVAAGI. This CDR3 comprises 15 residues. With V trimmed by 6 bases and J by 5 bases, 6 bases remained unmatched. CDR3 nucleotide sequence: TGTGCCAGCAGCCTTACTAGCGGGAGTAACAATGAGCAGTTCTTC. Its protein product is CASSLTSGSNNEQFF.

V and J are TRBV28 and TRBJ1-1; 7 bases fit TRBD1. The CDR3 is made up of 15 amino acids. From germline, CDR1 is MDHEN and CDR2 SYDVKM. Losses at the gene ends were 6 bases for V and 11 bases for J; bases not matched to a gene: 18. CDR3: CASRSLPQTGLLAFF. The CDR3 bases are TGTGCCAGCAGATCCTTACCACAGACAGGGCTATTGGCTTTCTTT.

This clone turned up a few times. The chain has TRBV5-1 and TRBJ2-2; D ambiguous. Germline V gene lookup returns CDR1 SGHRS and CDR2 YFSETQ. The CDR3 is 14 amino acids. Trimming left V 0 bases short and J 3 bases short, with 6 bases between. CDR3 nucleotide sequence: TGCGCCAGCAGCTTGGCAGACCACACCGGGGAGCTGTTTTTT. Translation: CASSLADHTGELFF.

The chain joins TRBV2 to TRBJ2-5, with 8 bases aligning to TRBD2. Trimming removed 5 bases from V and 4 bases from J; junction bases left unmatched: 6. The V gene's germline CDR1 is SNHLY and CDR2 FYNNEI. The CDR3 spans 14 residues. This CDR3 reads CASSLTSARETQYF. The CDR3 DNA follows: TGTGCCAGCAGTCTGACTAGCGCGCGAGAGACCCAGTACTTC.

The CDR3 loop is CASSFEGSGTDTQYF. The CDR3 DNA reads as TGTGCCAGCAGCTTCGAGGGTTCGGGCACAGATACGCAGTATTTT. The genes are TRBV7-9 and TRBJ2-3; tentative D call: TRBD2 (5 bases). CDR3 size: 15 residues. The germline V gene has CDR1 SEHNR and CDR2 FQNEAQ (reference sequence). Trimming left V 3 bases short and J 1 base short, with 11 bases between. Together with reference TRBV7-9 and TRBJ2-3, the CDR3 gives the full variable domain: DTGVSQNPRHKITKRGQNVTFRCDPISEHNRLYWYRQTLGQGPEFLTYFQNEAQLEKSRLLSDRFSAERPKGSFSTLEIQRTEQGDSAMYLCASSFEGSGTDTQYFGPGTRLTVL.

This rearrangement joins TRBV5-1 to TRBJ2-3; D perhaps matches TRBD2 (5 bases). The CDR3 sequence is 16 residues long. The V end was cut by 2 bases, the J end by 2 bases, with 15 bases between. CDR1 SGHRS and CDR2 YFSETQ come from the germline V gene. The CDR3 nucleotides read TGCGCCAGCAGCTTTCCGGAGGAGCGCCTCACAGATACGCAGTATTTT. Residues: CASSFPEERLTDTQYF.

The chain combines TRBV28 with TRBJ1-5, with a weak D call TRBD1 (5 bases). Germline CDR1 and CDR2: MDHEN and SYDVKM. Trimming took 5 bases from V and 7 from J, leaving 21 bases between them. The CDR3 covers 16 residues. CDR3 coding DNA: TGTGCCAGCAGTCCACCAGGAGCGGGGACCGGGCAGCCCCAGCATTTT. Its translation is CASSPPGAGTGQPQHF.

This chain links TRBV7-2 with TRBJ2-7; tentatively, D is TRBD2 (6 bases). CDR3 length: 14 residues. Trimming removed 3 bases at V and 2 bases at J, with 11 bases between. CDR1 and CDR2 from the germline V gene are SGHTA and FQGNSA. CDR3 coding DNA: TGTGCCAGCAGCTTGGGGGGACTTACCTACGAGCAGTACTTC. Amino acids: CASSLGGLTYEQYF.

In this sample, this clone is large. The chain is built from TRBV11-2 and TRBJ1-2; unclear D gene. Germline lookup yields CDR1 SGHAT and CDR2 FQNNGV. The V and J ends lost 1 base and 6 bases respectively, with 9 bases between them. This CDR3 has 13 residues. CDR3 in DNA: TGTGCCAGCAGCTTAGGGGCCGGGGATGGCTACACCTTC. Protein sequence: CASSLGAGDGYTF.

This clone was observed a handful of times. This chain joins TRBV6-5 and TRBJ2-3; D possibly corresponds to TRBD1 (6 bases). Germline V lookup: CDR1 MNHEY, CDR2 SVGAGI. This CDR3 has 13 residues. The ends were cut back, 5 bases at V and 2 bases at J, with 8 bases in the middle. The CDR3 region is CASSDRFTDTQYF. CDR3 bases: TGTGCCAGCAGTGACAGGTTCACAGATACGCAGTATTTT.

The chain has TRBV10-2 and TRBJ2-7, with TRBD2 identical over 7 bases. The length of the CDR3 is 12 residues. Germline V gene lookup returns CDR1 WSHSY and CDR2 SAAADI. V gave up 5 bases and J gave up 7 bases; unmatched junction bases: 5. The CDR3 coding sequence is TGCGCCAGCAGTCGCCTAGCGGCAGAGCAGTACTTC. Protein: CASSRLAAEQYF.

CDR3 in amino acids: CASALLAGGTDTQYF. In DNA form, the CDR3 reads TGTGCCAGCGCCCTCCTAGCGGGAGGGACAGATACGCAGTATTTT. The chain recombines TRBV6-5 with TRBJ2-3; 12 nucleotides align to TRBD2. The CDR3 consists of 15 residues. Germline V gene sequence: CDR1 MNHEY, CDR2 SVGAGI. The V segment lost 8 bases and the J segment 3 bases; nucleotides outside the gene matches: 6.